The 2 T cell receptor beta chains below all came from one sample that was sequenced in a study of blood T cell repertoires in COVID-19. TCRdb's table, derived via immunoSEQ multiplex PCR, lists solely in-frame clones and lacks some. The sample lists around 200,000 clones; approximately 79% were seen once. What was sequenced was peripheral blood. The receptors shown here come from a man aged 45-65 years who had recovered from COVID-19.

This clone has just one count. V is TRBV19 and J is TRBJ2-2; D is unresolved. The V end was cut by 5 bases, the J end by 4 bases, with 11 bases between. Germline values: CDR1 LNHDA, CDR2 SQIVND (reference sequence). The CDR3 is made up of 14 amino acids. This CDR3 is CASSPGDTTGELFF. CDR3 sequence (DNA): TGTGCCAGTAGTCCCGGAGATACCACCGGGGAGCTGTTTTTT.

The CDR3 DNA reads TGTGCCAGCAGTTCACAGGGGTGGGACACTGAAGCTTTCTTT. It specifies CASSSQGWDTEAFF. The rearrangement links TRBV2 to TRBJ1-1; 7 bases agree with TRBD1. J was trimmed by 3 bases and V by 5 bases; bases with no gene match: 6. The CDR3 totals 14 residues. Germline CDR1 SNHLY, CDR2 FYNNEI.